This TCR beta chain was found in a study of blood T cell repertoires in COVID-19. About the study: The United States, Italy and Spain provided the acute and convalescent COVID-19 samples. Sources were T cells, B-cell-depleted T cells, or PBMCs; the material itself was cDNA or gDNA.

While infection was still active, Seattle patients were enrolled and then followed longitudinally. Germline CDR1 SGHDN, CDR2 FVKESK. V shed 3 bases and J shed 2 bases, with 8 bases lying between them. CDR3 size: 14 residues. Profiled with immunoSEQ multiplex PCR; TCRdb holds only in-frame clones, not every one. The repertoire holds 200,000 or so clones, 84% seen once, with 10% in the top ten. The chain joins TRBV14 to TRBJ2-1; possibly TRBD1 for D (6 bases). This TCR was recovered from a woman aged 80 or over with COVID-19, enrolled during active disease. Sequencing input: peripheral blood. The CDR3 nucleotides read TGTGCCAGCAGCCAGGCAGGGGCCTACAATGAGCAGTTCTTC. Protein: CASSQAGAYNEQFF.